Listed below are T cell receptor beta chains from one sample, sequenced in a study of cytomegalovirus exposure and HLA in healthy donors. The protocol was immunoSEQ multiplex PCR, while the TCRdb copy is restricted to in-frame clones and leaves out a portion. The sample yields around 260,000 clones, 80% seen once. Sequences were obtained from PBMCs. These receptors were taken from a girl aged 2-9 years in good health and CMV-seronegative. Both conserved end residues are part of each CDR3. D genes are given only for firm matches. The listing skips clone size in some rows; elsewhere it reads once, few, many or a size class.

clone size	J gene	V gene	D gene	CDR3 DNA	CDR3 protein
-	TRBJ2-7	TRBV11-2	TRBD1	TGTGCCAGCAGTCTCCCCGGGACAGGAGACTACGAGCAGTACTTC	CASSLPGTGDYEQYF
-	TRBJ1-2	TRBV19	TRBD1	TGTGCCAGTAGTATTGAAGGGACAGCCTTTGGCTACACCTTC	CASSIEGTAFGYTF
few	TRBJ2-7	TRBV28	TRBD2	TGTGCCAGCAGTTTCGCTCCCTCCAGTAGCGGGCTCTCCTACGAGCAGTACTTC	CASSFAPSSSGLSYEQYF
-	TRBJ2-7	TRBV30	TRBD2	TGTGCCTGGAGCCGCGGACTAGCGCCCGCCTACGAGCAGTACTTC	CAWSRGLAPAYEQYF
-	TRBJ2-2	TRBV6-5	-	TGTGCCAGCAGTTATGGCGGGAAAGGCGGGGAGCTGTTTTTT	CASSYGGKGGELFF
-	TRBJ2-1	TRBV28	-	TGTGCCAGCAGCCTGGGGCGGGGGCAGTTCTTC	CASSLGRGQFF
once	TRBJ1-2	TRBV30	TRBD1	TGTGCCTGGATCCCAGGGGGTTTCTATGGCTACACCTTC	CAWIPGGFYGYTF
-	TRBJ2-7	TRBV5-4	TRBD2	TGTGCCAGCAGCTCCCCCGGACTAGCGGTTCCCTACGAGCAGTACTTC	CASSSPGLAVPYEQYF
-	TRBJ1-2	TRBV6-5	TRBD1	TGTGCCAGCACCTCCCGGACAGGGGAGGTCTATGGCTACACCTTC	CASTSRTGEVYGYTF
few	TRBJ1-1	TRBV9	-	TGTGCCAGCAGCGCCCACTCAGGGTACACTGAAGCTTTCTTT	CASSAHSGYTEAFF
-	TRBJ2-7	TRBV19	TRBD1	TGTGCCAGTAGTGCCGCCGGGACAGGCTACGAGCAGTACTTC	CASSAAGTGYEQYF
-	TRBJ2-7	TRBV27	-	TGTGCCAGCAGTTTATATACCGGAGTTGGGGGGTCCTCCTACGAGCAGTACTTC	CASSLYTGVGGSSYEQYF
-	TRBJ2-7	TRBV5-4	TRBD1	TGTGCCAGCAGCGAACGGGACAGAAATTCCTACGAGCAGTACTTC	CASSERDRNSYEQYF
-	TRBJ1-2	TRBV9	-	TGTGCCAGCAGCGTGGGGGGGCAGGTCTATGGCTACACCTTC	CASSVGGQVYGYTF
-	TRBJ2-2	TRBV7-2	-	TGTGCCAGCACCAGGATAGCCGGGGAGCTGTTTTTT	CASTRIAGELFF
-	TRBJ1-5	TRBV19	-	TGTGCCAGTAGTATAACAGAGGGAACCAATCAGCCCCAGCATTTT	CASSITEGTNQPQHF
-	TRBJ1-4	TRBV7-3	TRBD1	TGTGCCAGCAGCTTAAGATGGGGGCCCGGGACAGGGGCTGAAAAACTGTTTTTT	CASSLRWGPGTGAEKLFF
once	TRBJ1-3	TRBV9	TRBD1	TGTGCCAGCAGCGCCGATGTCAGACAGGGCACTGGAAACACCATATATTTT	CASSADVRQGTGNTIYF
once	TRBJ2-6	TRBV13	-	TGTGCCAGCGCCCGAACCGACATCTCTGGGGCCAACGTCCTGACTTTC	CASARTDISGANVLTF
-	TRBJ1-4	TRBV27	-	TGTGCCAGCAGTTTAGGGGGGAAAAAACTGTTTTTT	CASSLGGKKLFF
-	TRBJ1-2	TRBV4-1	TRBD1	TGCGCCAGCAGCCAAATTCCCGGGACAGCGGATGGCTACACCTTC	CASSQIPGTADGYTF
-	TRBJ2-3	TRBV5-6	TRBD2	TGTGCCAGCAGCTTGACGGCGGGAGGTGCTGAAGATACGCAGTATTTT	CASSLTAGGAEDTQYF
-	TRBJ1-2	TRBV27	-	TGTGCCAGCAGTTTAAGAGGGAGTTCGGATGGCTACACCTTC	CASSLRGSSDGYTF
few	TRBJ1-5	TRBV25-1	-	TGTGCCAGCAGTGATCACGGACTGAATCAGCCCCAGCATTTT	CASSDHGLNQPQHF
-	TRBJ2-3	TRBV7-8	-	TGTGCCAGCTTCCGGGGAAGGGTCGGAGATACGCAGTATTTT	CASFRGRVGDTQYF
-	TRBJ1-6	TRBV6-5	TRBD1	TGTGCCAGCAGTTACTACGGCGACAGGGAGTCACCCCTCCACTTT	CASSYYGDRESPLHF
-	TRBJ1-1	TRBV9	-	TGTGCCAGCAGCCCAGGGTCTGAAGCTTTCTTT	CASSPGSEAFF
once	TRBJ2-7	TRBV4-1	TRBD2	TGCGCCAGCAGCCAAGAGTGGGAGGGGCTACCCTACGAGCAGTACTTC	CASSQEWEGLPYEQYF
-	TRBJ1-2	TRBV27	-	TGTGCCAGCAGTTTATTGGTGTCAGGGGTTGGTGGCTACACCTTC	CASSLLVSGVGGYTF
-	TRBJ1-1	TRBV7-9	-	TGTGCCAGCAGCGCAAACCGGGTCTCCGACCCGGAGGCTTTCTTT	CASSANRVSDPEAFF
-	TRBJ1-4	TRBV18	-	TGTGCCAGCTCACGCAGACAGTCACCTGCAACTAATGAAAAACTGTTTTTT	CASSRRQSPATNEKLFF
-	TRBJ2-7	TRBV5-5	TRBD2	TGTGCCAGCAGCTTGAGGGGCGGGAGCTCCTACGAGCAGTACTTC	CASSLRGGSSYEQYF
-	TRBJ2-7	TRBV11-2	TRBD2	TGTGCCAGCAGCTTGGAGGAGCTAGCGGGTTACGAGCAGTACTTC	CASSLEELAGYEQYF
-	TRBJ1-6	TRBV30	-	TGTGCCTGGAGGGATCCGGGACTTACCCTCCACTTT	CAWRDPGLTLHF
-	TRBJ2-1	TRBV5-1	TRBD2	TGCGCCAGCAGCTTAGGACTAGCGGGAGGCCAGGATGAGCAGTTCTTC	CASSLGLAGGQDEQFF
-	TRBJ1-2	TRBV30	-	TGTGCCTGGAGGGAGGTCGGAGGAGTTAATTGGGCAGGAGATAATGGCTACACCTTC	CAWREVGGVNWAGDNGYTF
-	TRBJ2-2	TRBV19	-	TGTGCCAGTAGTATACAGGGCCCCGGGGAGCTGTTTTTT	CASSIQGPGELFF
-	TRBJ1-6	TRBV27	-	TGTGCCAGCAGTTTACGAGGGTTCACCTATAATTCACCCCTCCACTTT	CASSLRGFTYNSPLHF
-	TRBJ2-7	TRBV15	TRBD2	TGTGCCACCAGCAGAACTAGCGGGGTCCCTTATTACTCCTACGAGCAGTACTTC	CATSRTSGVPYYSYEQYF
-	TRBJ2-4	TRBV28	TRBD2	TGTGCCAGCAGGGGAGGGGCTTACATTCAGTACTTC	CASRGGAYIQYF
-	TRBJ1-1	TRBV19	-	TGTGCCAGTATTAGACAGCTGAACACTGAAGCTTTCTTT	CASIRQLNTEAFF
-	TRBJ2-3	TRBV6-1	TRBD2	TGTGCCAGCAACGTTAAGACTAGCGGGATGGATACGCAGTATTTT	CASNVKTSGMDTQYF
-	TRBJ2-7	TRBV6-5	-	TGTGCCAGCAGTTACTCGAGGGGCGGGACCTACGAGCAGTACTTC	CASSYSRGGTYEQYF